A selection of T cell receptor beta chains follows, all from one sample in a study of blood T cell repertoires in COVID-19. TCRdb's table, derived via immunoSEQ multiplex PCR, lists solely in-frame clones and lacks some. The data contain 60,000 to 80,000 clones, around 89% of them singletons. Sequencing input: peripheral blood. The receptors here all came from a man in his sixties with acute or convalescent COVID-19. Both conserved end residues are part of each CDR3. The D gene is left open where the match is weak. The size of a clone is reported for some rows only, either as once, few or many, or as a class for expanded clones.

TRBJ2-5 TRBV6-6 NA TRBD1 CASSLQTGATIQETQYF TGTGCCAGCAGTCTACAAACAGGGGCTACAATCCAAGAGACCCAGTACTTC
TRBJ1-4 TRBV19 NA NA CASSIEIATNEKLFF TGTGCCAGTAGTATAGAGATAGCAACTAATGAAAAACTGTTTTTT
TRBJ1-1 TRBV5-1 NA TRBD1 CASSSPGGTEAFF TGCGCCAGCAGCTCCCCAGGGGGCACTGAAGCTTTCTTT
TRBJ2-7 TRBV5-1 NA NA CASSSGAYEQYF TGCGCCAGCAGCTCAGGGGCCTACGAGCAGTACTTC
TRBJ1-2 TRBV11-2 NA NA CASSLAGYGYTF TGTGCCAGCAGCTTAGCGGGATATGGCTACACCTTC
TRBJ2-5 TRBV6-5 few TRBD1 CASRGQEETQYF TGTGCCAGCAGGGGACAGGAAGAGACCCAGTACTTC
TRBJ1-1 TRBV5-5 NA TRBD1 CASSLETGGRGTEAFF TGTGCCAGCAGCTTGGAGACAGGGGGTCGTGGGACTGAAGCTTTCTTT
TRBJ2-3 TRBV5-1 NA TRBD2 CASTWTGGLAGGPADTQYF TGCGCCAGCACATGGACAGGAGGACTAGCGGGGGGGCCCGCAGATACGCAGTATTTT
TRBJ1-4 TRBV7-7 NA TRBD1 CASSLGGQSNEKLFF TGTGCCAGCAGCTTAGGGGGACAGTCTAATGAAAAACTGTTTTTT
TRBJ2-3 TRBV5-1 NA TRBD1 CASSLRSGGNPSSTDTQYF TGCGCCAGCAGCTTAAGATCAGGGGGAAACCCATCTAGCACAGATACGCAGTATTTT
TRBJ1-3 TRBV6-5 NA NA CASSYYQGSGNTIYF TGTGCCAGCAGTTATTACCAGGGATCTGGAAACACCATATATTTT
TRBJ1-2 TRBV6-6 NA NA CASSSRVASGYTF TGTGCCAGCAGCTCCAGGGTAGCCTCGGGCTACACCTTC
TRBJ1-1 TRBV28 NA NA CASSLGGPNTEAFF TGTGCCAGCAGTTTGGGAGGTCCAAACACTGAAGCTTTCTTT
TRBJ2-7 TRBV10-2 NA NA CASSAGRVIEQYF TGCGCCAGCAGTGCTGGCAGGGTTATTGAGCAGTACTTC
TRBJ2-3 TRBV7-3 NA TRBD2 CASSPSSGGRDTQYF TGTGCCAGCAGCCCGTCGTCCGGCGGGAGAGATACGCAGTATTTT
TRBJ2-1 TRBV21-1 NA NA CASSLHRGDEQFF TGTGCCAGCAGCTTACACAGGGGAGATGAGCAGTTCTTC
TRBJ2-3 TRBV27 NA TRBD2 CASWGTSGRSLADTQYF TGTGCCAGCTGGGGGACTAGCGGGAGGTCGTTGGCAGATACGCAGTATTTT
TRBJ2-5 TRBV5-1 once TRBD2 CASSLVLAGGNPTQYF TGCGCCAGCAGCTTGGTGCTAGCGGGAGGTAATCCGACCCAGTACTTC
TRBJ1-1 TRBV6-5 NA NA CASSPQANTEAFF TGTGCCAGCAGTCCACAGGCGAACACTGAAGCTTTCTTT
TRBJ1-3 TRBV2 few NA CASSVFGNTIYF TGTGCCAGCAGCGTTTTTGGAAACACCATATATTTT
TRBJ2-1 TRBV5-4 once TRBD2 CASSPGTSLEQFF TGTGCCAGCAGCCCGGGGACTAGCCTTGAGCAGTTCTTC
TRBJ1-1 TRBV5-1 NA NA CASSMAGVPEAFF TGCGCCAGCAGCATGGCAGGGGTCCCTGAAGCTTTCTTT
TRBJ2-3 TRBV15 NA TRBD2 CATSREWTSSDTQYF TGTGCCACCAGCAGAGAATGGACTAGCTCCGATACGCAGTATTTT
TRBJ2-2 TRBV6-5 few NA CASSWNTGELFF TGTGCCAGCTCCTGGAACACCGGGGAGCTGTTTTTT
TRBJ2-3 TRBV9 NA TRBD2 CASSVSSGSGVWDTQYF TGTGCCAGCAGCGTGTCCAGCGGGAGCGGAGTATGGGATACGCAGTATTTT
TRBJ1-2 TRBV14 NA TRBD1 CASSDPGTGFYGYTF TGTGCCAGCAGCGACCCCGGGACAGGGTTTTATGGCTACACCTTC
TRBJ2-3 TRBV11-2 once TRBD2 CASSLGIAGGTDTQYF TGTGCCAGCAGCTTAGGGATAGCGGGAGGCACAGATACGCAGTATTTT
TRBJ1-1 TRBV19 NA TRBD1 CASSIRTGEGTEAFF TGTGCCAGTAGTATAAGGACAGGGGAGGGGACTGAAGCTTTCTTT
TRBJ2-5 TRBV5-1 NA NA CASTNPLGGETQYF TGCGCCAGCACCAATCCTCTAGGGGGAGAGACCCAGTACTTC
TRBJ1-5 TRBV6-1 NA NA CASSEGRSISNQPQHF TGTGCCAGCAGTGAAGGGAGGAGTATTAGCAATCAGCCCCAGCATTTT
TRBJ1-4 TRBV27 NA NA CASSFAGNEKLFF TGTGCCAGCAGTTTTGCGGGGAATGAAAAACTGTTTTTT
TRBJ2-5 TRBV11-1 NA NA CASSPRDSQETQYF TGTGCCAGCAGCCCGCGGGACAGTCAAGAGACCCAGTACTTC
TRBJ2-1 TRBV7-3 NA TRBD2 CASSRGLAGDNEQFF TGTGCCAGCAGCAGGGGACTAGCGGGAGACAATGAGCAGTTCTTC
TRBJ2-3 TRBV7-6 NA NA CASSNLLNTDTQYF TGTGCCAGCAGCAACCTATTAAACACAGATACGCAGTATTTT
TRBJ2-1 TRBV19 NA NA CASSEGEHNEQFF TGTGCCAGTAGTGAGGGAGAGCACAATGAGCAGTTCTTC